This T cell receptor (beta chain) was obtained from a study of cytomegalovirus exposure and HLA in healthy donors. This clone was seen a single time. Primers included in the PCR were 60 Vbeta and 13 Jbeta primers. The table came from immunoSEQ multiplex PCR; TCRdb's copy has only in-frame clones and leaves some out. The table records about 200,000 clones, around 73% of them present only once. V lost 3 bases to trimming and J lost 9 bases, with 7 bases between them. In germline, CDR1 is LNHDA, CDR2 SQIVND (reference sequence). This CDR3 contains 11 residues. The sequence derives from a male donor in good health and CMV-seronegative. What was sequenced was PBMCs. The chain recombines TRBV19 with TRBJ2-3; D is unresolved. In DNA form, the CDR3 reads TGTGCCAGTAGTATTGCCCAGACGCAGTATTTT. This sequence encodes CASSIAQTQYF.